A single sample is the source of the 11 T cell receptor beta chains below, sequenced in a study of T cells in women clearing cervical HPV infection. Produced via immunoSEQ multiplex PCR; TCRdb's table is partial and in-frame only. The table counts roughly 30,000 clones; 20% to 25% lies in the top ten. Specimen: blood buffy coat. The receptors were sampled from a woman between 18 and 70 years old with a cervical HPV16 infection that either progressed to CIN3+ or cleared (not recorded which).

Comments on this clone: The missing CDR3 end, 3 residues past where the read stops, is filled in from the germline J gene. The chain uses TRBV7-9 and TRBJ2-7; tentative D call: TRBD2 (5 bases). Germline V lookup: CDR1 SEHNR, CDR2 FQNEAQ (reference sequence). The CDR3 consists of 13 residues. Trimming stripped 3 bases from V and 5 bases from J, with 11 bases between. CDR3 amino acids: CASSFRAEDEQYF. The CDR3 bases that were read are TGTGCCAGCAGCTTTCGAGCGGAGGACGAG.

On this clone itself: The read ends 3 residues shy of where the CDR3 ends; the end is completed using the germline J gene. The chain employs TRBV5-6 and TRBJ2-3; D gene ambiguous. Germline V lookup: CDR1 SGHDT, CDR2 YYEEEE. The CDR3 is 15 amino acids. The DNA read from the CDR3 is TGTGCCAGCAGCTTGGAGGGTAGTGTCCAAGAGACG. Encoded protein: CASSLEGSVQET. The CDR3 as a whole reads CASSLEGSVQETQYF.

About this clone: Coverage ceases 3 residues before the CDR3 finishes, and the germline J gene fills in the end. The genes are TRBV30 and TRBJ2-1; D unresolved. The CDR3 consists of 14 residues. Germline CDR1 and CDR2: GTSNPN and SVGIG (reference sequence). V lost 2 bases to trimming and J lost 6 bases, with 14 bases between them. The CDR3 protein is CAWSHMVQRNEQFF. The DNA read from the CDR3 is TGTGCCTGGAGTCACATGGTACAACGCAATGAG. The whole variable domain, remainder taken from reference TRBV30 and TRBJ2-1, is SQTIHQWPATLVQPVGSPLSLECTVEGTSNPNLYWYRQAAGRGLQLLFYSVGIGQISSEVPQNLSASRPQDRQFILSSKKLLLSDSGFYLCAWSHMVQRNEQFFGPGTRLTVL.

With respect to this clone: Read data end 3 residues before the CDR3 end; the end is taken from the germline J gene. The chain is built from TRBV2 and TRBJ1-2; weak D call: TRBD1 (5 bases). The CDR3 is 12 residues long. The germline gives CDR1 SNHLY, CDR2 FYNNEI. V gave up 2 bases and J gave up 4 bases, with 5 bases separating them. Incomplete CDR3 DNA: TGTGCCAGCAGTGAAAGGGGCTATGGC. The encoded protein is CASSERGYG. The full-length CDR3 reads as CASSERGYGYTF.

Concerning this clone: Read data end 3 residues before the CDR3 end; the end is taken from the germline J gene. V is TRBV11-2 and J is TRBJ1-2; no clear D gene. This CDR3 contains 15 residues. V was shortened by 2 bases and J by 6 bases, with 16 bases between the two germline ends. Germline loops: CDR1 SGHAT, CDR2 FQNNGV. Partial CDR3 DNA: TGTGCCAGCAGCTTAACCAACAGAGGGCCGGATGGC. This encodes CASSLTNRGPDG. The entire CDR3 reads CASSLTNRGPDGYTF.

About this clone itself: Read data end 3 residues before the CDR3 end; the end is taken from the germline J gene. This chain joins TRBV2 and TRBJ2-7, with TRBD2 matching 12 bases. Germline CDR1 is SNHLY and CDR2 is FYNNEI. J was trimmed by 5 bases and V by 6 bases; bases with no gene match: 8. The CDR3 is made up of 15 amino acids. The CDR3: CASSQRLAGADEQYF. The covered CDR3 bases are TGTGCCAGCAGCCAAAGACTAGCGGGAGCTGACGAG.

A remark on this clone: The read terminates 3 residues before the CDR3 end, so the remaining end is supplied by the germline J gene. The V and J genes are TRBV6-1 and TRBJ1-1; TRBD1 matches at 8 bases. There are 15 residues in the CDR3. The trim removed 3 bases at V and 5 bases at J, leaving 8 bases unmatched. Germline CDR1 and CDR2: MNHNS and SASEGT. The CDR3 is CASSDGQGSWTEAFF. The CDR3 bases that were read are TGTGCCAGCAGTGACGGACAGGGATCGTGGACTGAA.

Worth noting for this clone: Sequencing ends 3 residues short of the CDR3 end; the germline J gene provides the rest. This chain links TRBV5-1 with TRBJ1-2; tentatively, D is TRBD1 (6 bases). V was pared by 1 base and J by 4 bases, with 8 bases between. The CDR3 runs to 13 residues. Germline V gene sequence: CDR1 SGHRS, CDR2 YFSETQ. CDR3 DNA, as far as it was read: TGCGCCAGCAGCTTGTTACAGGGCTATGGC. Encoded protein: CASSLLQGYG. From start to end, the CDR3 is CASSLLQGYGYTF.

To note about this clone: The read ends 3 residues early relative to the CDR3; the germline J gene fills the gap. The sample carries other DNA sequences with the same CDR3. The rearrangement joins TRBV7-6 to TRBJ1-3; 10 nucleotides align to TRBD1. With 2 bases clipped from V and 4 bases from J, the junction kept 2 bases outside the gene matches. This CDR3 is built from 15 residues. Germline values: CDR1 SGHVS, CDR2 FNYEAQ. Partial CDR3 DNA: TGTGCCAGCAGCTTAATGACAGGGGGCGGAAACACC. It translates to CASSLMTGGGNT. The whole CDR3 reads CASSLMTGGGNTIYF.

The CDR3 loop reads CASSLMDRQNEKLFF. Partial CDR3 DNA: TGTGCCAGCTCTCTAATGGACAGACAGAATGAAAAA. This chain uses TRBV18 with TRBJ1-4; possible D gene TRBD1, 6 bases. The CDR3 end is not reached by the read, which stops 3 residues before it; the germline J gene fills it in. CDR1 and CDR2 from the germline V gene are KGHSH and LQKENI. V was pared by 6 bases and J by 5 bases, with 16 bases between. This CDR3 has 15 residues.

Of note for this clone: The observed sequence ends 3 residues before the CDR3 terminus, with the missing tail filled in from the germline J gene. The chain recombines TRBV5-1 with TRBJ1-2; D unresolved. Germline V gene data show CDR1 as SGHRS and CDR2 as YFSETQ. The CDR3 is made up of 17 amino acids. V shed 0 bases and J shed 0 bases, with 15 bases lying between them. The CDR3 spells CASSLGSQTPTNYGYTF. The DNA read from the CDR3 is TGCGCCAGCAGCTTGGGATCCCAGACACCTACTAACTATGGC. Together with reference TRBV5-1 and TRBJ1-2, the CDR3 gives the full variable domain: KAGVTQTPRYLIKTRGQQVTLSCSPISGHRSVSWYQQTPGQGLQFLFEYFSETQRNKGNFPGRFSGRQFSNSRSEMNVSTLELGDSALYLCASSLGSQTPTNYGYTFGSGTRLTVV.